This TCR beta chain was recorded in a study of cytomegalovirus exposure and HLA in healthy donors. Overall study context: The 90 to 150 validation repertoires used a platform that matched the one used for the 600 to 700 first-cohort repertoires, as a later analysis reported.

J was trimmed by 5 bases and V by 2 bases; bases with no gene match: 6. The CDR3 has 16 amino acids. Per the germline V gene, CDR1 is MNHNS and CDR2 is SASEGT. Donors came from a validation cohort of over a hundred subjects, distinct from the first 666-subject cohort. Study-level findings and limits: Rarity marked most TCR sequences, yet some public TCRs occurred in many donors. Cytomegalovirus association was listed for approximately 160 TCR beta chains.

A note on this clone: The antigen is not known.

Sequencing was performed with immunoSEQ multiplex PCR; in TCRdb, only in-frame clones are kept and a portion is missing. The sample consists of roughly 300,000 clones, about nine tenths of them appearing once. The chain uses TRBV6-1 and TRBJ2-2; 9 nucleotides line up with TRBD2. Source material: PBMCs. This clonotype was obtained from a woman aged 30 to 39 in good health and CMV-seropositive. Here the CDR3 reads CASSEWRGGGTGELFF. The CDR3 DNA reads TGTGCCAGCAGTGAATGGCGGGGGGGTGGAACCGGGGAGCTGTTTTTT.